This T cell receptor (beta chain) derives from a study of cytomegalovirus exposure and HLA in healthy donors. Of note for this clone: Its antigen is as yet unknown.

Study results and caveats: HLA restriction was apparent for most CMV-associated TCR beta chains in a later analysis.

Primers for the PCR totalled 60 Vbeta and 13 Jbeta. Some clones are missing from TCRdb's copy, which holds only in-frame ones; the method was immunoSEQ multiplex PCR. The sample includes over 150,000 clones, approximately 80% of them seen just once. CDR3 length: 11 amino acids. V shed 3 bases and J shed 5 bases, with 8 bases lying between them. CDR1 is DFQATT, CDR2 SNEGSKA, per germline (reference sequence). The chain combines TRBV20-1 with TRBJ2-7; TRBD1 is a possible D gene (5 bases). The receptor was isolated from a man aged 25-40 years in good health and CMV-seropositive. Input material: PBMCs. The CDR3 loop is CSASRANEQYF. The CDR3 coding sequence is TGCAGTGCTAGCAGGGCCAACGAGCAGTACTTC.